The clone carrying this TCR beta chain was counted many times. The sample originates from a study of early T cells in non-severe SARS-CoV-2 infection. Study details: Sequencing was performed on bulk RNA from unsorted whole blood, leaving chains unpaired.

The CDR3 is 16 amino acids. Per the germline V gene, CDR1 is ENHRY and CDR2 is SYGVKD. Deletions cut 0 bases from V and 4 bases from J, with 15 bases between. Individual cDNA molecules were tagged with unique molecular identifiers. TCRdb processed the 5' RACE reads anew with MiXCR; each CDR3 protein has one entry. Of around 62,000 distinct CDR3 sequences listed, around 4.7% are singletons. This chain connects TRBV10-3 to TRBJ1-2, with D perhaps TRBD1 (5 bases). This receptor was identified in an adult who was a healthcare worker with PCR-confirmed SARS-CoV-2 infection or an uninfected control (not recorded which). Sequencing was carried out using whole blood. The CDR3: CAISESSGRVGYGYTF. CDR3 coding DNA: TGTGCCATCAGTGAGTCGTCAGGGCGTGTAGGCTATGGCTACACCTTC.